These T cell receptor beta chains were read from a single sample in a study of blood T cell repertoires in COVID-19. Using immunoSEQ multiplex PCR, the repertoire was profiled, and TCRdb retains in-frame clones only, with some absent. The sample lists roughly 200,000 clones, 83% occurring once. Sequencing was carried out using peripheral blood. All receptors come from a man aged 40-55 years with active or convalescent COVID-19. CDR3s include the opening cysteine and the closing phenylalanine or tryptophan. D genes are given only for firm matches. A row's size may be missing; if present it is once, few, many or a size class.

TRBJ2-7 | TRBV13 | NA | NA | TGTGCCAGCAGCGTCGCCGGCTACGAGCAGTACTTC | CASSVAGYEQYF
TRBJ1-2 | TRBV5-1 | NA | NA | TGCGCCAGCAGCGGAGGGGCGGGGAACTATGGCTACACCTTC | CASSGGAGNYGYTF
TRBJ1-6 | TRBV5-1 | NA | TRBD1 | TGCGCCAGCAGCAGAATGACAGGGGATAATTCACCCCTCCACTTT | CASSRMTGDNSPLHF
TRBJ2-3 | TRBV5-4 | NA | TRBD1 | TGTGCCAGCAGCACCCTGGGACAGGACTTCACAGATACGCAGTATTTT | CASSTLGQDFTDTQYF
TRBJ1-2 | TRBV3-1/TRBV3-2 | NA | TRBD1 | TGTGCCAGCAGACCATCCGGGACAGGGAACTATGGCTACACCTTC | CASRPSGTGNYGYTF
TRBJ2-7 | TRBV12-5 | NA | NA | TGTGCTAGTGGTTCCACAGGGTCTGCGGGCCTAGCACCCTACGAGCAGTACTTC | CASGSTGSAGLAPYEQYF
TRBJ2-1 | TRBV3-1/TRBV3-2 | NA | NA | TGTGCCAGCAGCCAAGATCGGTGGGTAGCCAGCTACAATGAGCAGTTCTTC | CASSQDRWVASYNEQFF
TRBJ2-6 | TRBV19 | NA | TRBD2 | TGTGCCAGTAGCCGCCGGGGGGGGGCTGGGGCCAACGTCCTGACTTTC | CASSRRGGAGANVLTF
TRBJ1-3 | TRBV18 | NA | TRBD1 | TGTGCCAGCTCACCCCAACCAGGGGGATATTCGGGAAACACCATATATTTT | CASSPQPGGYSGNTIYF
TRBJ2-3 | TRBV2 | NA | NA | TGTGCCAGCAGTGTGGCAGGGGATATCCCAGATACGCAGTATTTT | CASSVAGDIPDTQYF
TRBJ1-6 | TRBV2 | NA | NA | TGTGCCAGCAGTGACCTCGGACAGAGCTCCTATAATTCACCCCTCCACTTT | CASSDLGQSSYNSPLHF
TRBJ1-6 | TRBV3-1/TRBV3-2 | NA | NA | TGTGCCAGCAGCCTCCTATCGGGGGGGAATTCACCCCTCCACTTT | CASSLLSGGNSPLHF
TRBJ1-3 | TRBV3-1/TRBV3-2 | NA | TRBD1 | TGTGCCAGCAGCCAAGTTTCGGGACAGGGGATCTCTGGAAACACCATATATTTT | CASSQVSGQGISGNTIYF
TRBJ1-1 | TRBV27 | NA | NA | TGTGCCAGCAGACTGGGGGGGAACACTGAAGCTTTCTTT | CASRLGGNTEAFF
TRBJ2-5 | TRBV25-1 | NA | TRBD2 | TGTGCCAGTAGCGGGAGGGCTACAGAGACCCAGTACTTC | CASSGRATETQYF
TRBJ2-2 | TRBV10-3 | NA | NA | TGTGCCATCAGGCAAAACGAGGGCCCAGGGGAGCTGTTTTTT | CAIRQNEGPGELFF
TRBJ2-3 | TRBV5-4 | NA | NA | TGTGCCAGCAGCTTTAGTAGTTTCGGCACAGATACGCAGTATTTT | CASSFSSFGTDTQYF
TRBJ1-2 | TRBV12-3/TRBV12-4 | NA | TRBD1 | TGTGCCAGCAGTCATTGGGACAGCTATGGCTACACCTTC | CASSHWDSYGYTF
TRBJ1-2 | TRBV7-8 | NA | TRBD1 | TGTGCCAGCAGCTTACCAAGGCAGGGGGCGTTAGGATATGGCTACACCTTC | CASSLPRQGALGYGYTF
TRBJ2-7 | TRBV7-2 | NA | NA | TGTGCCAGCAGCTTAGCCTTCGGCTCGTCCGGGTACGAGCAGTACTTC | CASSLAFGSSGYEQYF
TRBJ2-5 | TRBV13 | NA | TRBD2 | TGTGCCAGCAGCCCCGGGACTAGCGTGGTAGAGACCCAGTACTTC | CASSPGTSVVETQYF
TRBJ1-4 | TRBV7-9 | NA | NA | TGTGCCAGCAGCTTAGGTCAAGGACAACCTAATGAAAAACTGTTTTTT | CASSLGQGQPNEKLFF
TRBJ1-3 | TRBV18 | NA | NA | TGTGCCAGCTCACCACGCAGGGACTCTGGAAACACCATATATTTT | CASSPRRDSGNTIYF
TRBJ2-3 | TRBV11-3 | few | TRBD2 | TGTGCCAGCAGCTCGCCCTTTAGCGGGAGTATAGATACGCAGTATTTT | CASSSPFSGSIDTQYF
TRBJ2-3 | TRBV19 | once | NA | TGTGCCAGTAGTGTCGACTCGACAGATACGCAGTATTTT | CASSVDSTDTQYF
TRBJ2-1 | TRBV9 | NA | TRBD2 | TGTGCCAGCAGCGTAGTAGCGGGGGAGCAGTTCTTC | CASSVVAGEQFF
TRBJ2-7 | TRBV5-6 | NA | NA | TGTGCCAGCAGGGAAATGCGGGCCCCCTACGAGCAGTACTTC | CASREMRAPYEQYF
TRBJ1-2 | TRBV6-5 | NA | TRBD1 | TGTGCCAGCAGTAGGACAGGGAACTATGGCTACACCTTC | CASSRTGNYGYTF
TRBJ2-1 | TRBV4-2 | NA | NA | TGTGCCAGCAGCCAAGAAGACAGAAGCTCCTACAATGAGCAGTTCTTC | CASSQEDRSSYNEQFF
TRBJ1-6 | TRBV10-3 | NA | TRBD1 | TGTGCCATCAGCTTGACAGGGGATTTAGGTAATTCACCCCTCCACTTT | CAISLTGDLGNSPLHF
TRBJ2-3 | TRBV3-1/TRBV3-2 | NA | NA | TGTGCCAGCAGCCAAGTCGGGAGAAGCACAGATACGCAGTATTTT | CASSQVGRSTDTQYF
TRBJ1-1 | TRBV30 | few | NA | TGTGCCTGGAGTGTAGCCGGAGGGGCTGAAGCTTTCTTT | CAWSVAGGAEAFF
TRBJ2-7 | TRBV27 | NA | TRBD1 | TGTGCCAGCAGTTTTGAAGGGGGCGCCTCCTACGAGCAGTACTTC | CASSFEGGASYEQYF
TRBJ2-7 | TRBV5-1 | NA | NA | TGCGCCAGCAGCTTCAGACAGAGATACGAGCAGTACTTC | CASSFRQRYEQYF
TRBJ1-5 | TRBV23-1 | NA | NA | TGCGCCAACAGTCAAAGTCGGGTATGGCCCCAGCATTTT | CANSQSRVWPQHF
TRBJ2-1 | TRBV2 | NA | TRBD2 | TGTGCCAGCAGCGCAGCGGGGCCCCTGAGCAATGAGCAGTTCTTC | CASSAAGPLSNEQFF
TRBJ2-2 | TRBV4-1 | NA | NA | TGCGCCAGCAGCCAACCCACCCTCCGGGCCGACGGGGGCGGGGAGCTGTTTTTT | CASSQPTLRADGGGELFF
TRBJ1-2 | TRBV6-6 | NA | NA | TGTGCCAGCAGTACCGGGGGAGGGTCGTATGGCTACACCTTC | CASSTGGGSYGYTF
TRBJ2-7 | TRBV6-5 | NA | TRBD1 | TGTGCCAGCACCCTCCGGGACAGATACTACGAGCAGTACTTC | CASTLRDRYYEQYF
TRBJ1-4 | TRBV11-2 | NA | TRBD1 | TGTGCCAGCGCCCAGGGACAGGGATACGAAAAACTGTTTTTT | CASAQGQGYEKLFF
TRBJ1-2 | TRBV21-1 | many | NA | TGTGCCAACCTGACAGGGAAAGACTATGGCTACACCTTC | CANLTGKDYGYTF
TRBJ1-4 | TRBV18 | NA | NA | TGTGCCAGCTCACCAGGGCAGGGCATTAATGAAAAACTGTTTTTT | CASSPGQGINEKLFF
TRBJ2-1 | TRBV6-2/TRBV6-3 | NA | TRBD2 | TGTGCCAGCAGCCCGACTAGCGAGACCTACAATGAGCAGTTCTTC | CASSPTSETYNEQFF
TRBJ1-5 | TRBV6-5 | NA | NA | TGTGCCAGCAGCTCGATGGCTTATAGCAATCAGCCCCAGCATTTT | CASSSMAYSNQPQHF
TRBJ2-5 | TRBV9 | NA | NA | TGTGCCAGCAGCGTAGGGCCTAGCACGACCCAGTACTTC | CASSVGPSTTQYF
TRBJ2-1 | TRBV3-1/TRBV3-2 | NA | TRBD2 | TGTGCCAGCAGCCAAAAGAGGGATTCAGGACTAGCGGTTTACAATGAGCAGTTCTTC | CASSQKRDSGLAVYNEQFF
TRBJ1-2 | TRBV7-2 | NA | NA | TGTGCCAGCAGCTTAGGGCAGAACTATGGCTACACCTTC | CASSLGQNYGYTF
TRBJ1-6 | TRBV7-3 | NA | TRBD1 | TGTGCCAGCAGCTCCTCCGGGACAGGGCATTCACCCCTCCACTTT | CASSSSGTGHSPLHF
TRBJ2-2 | TRBV21-1 | NA | NA | TGTGCCAGCAGCAAGTCAACGACGAGGGACACCGGGGAGCTGTTTTTT | CASSKSTTRDTGELFF
TRBJ1-5 | TRBV7-2 | NA | NA | TGTGCCAGCAGCTTAAGGGGGGGAACGAGCAATCAGCCCCAGCATTTT | CASSLRGGTSNQPQHF
TRBJ2-1 | TRBV6-5 | NA | NA | TGTGCCAGCAGGCCTACAGGGTCCCAGCAGTTCTTC | CASRPTGSQQFF
TRBJ1-1 | TRBV5-1 | NA | TRBD1 | TGCGCCAGCAGCGTAGGACAGGGTATTGAAGCTTTCTTT | CASSVGQGIEAFF
TRBJ2-7 | TRBV19 | NA | NA | TGTGCCAGTAGTATATTCCGGGGGGCGGCCTACGAGCAGTACTTC | CASSIFRGAAYEQYF
TRBJ2-5 | TRBV7-2 | NA | NA | TGTGCCAGCAGCTTAGACGGGGGGCCGCGGGAGACCCAGTACTTC | CASSLDGGPRETQYF